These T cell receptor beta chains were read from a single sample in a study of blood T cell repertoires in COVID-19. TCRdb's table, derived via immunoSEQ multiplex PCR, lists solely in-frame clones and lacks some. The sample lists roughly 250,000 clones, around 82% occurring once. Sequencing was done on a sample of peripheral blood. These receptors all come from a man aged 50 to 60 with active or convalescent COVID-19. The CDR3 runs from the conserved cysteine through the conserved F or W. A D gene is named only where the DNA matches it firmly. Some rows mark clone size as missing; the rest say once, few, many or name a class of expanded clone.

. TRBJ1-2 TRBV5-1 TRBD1 TGCGCCAGCAGCTTGGCCTTCGGACAGGGGGATGGCTACACCTTC CASSLAFGQGDGYTF
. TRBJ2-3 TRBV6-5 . TGTGCCAGCGGCGGACACTCCTCTGGCACAGATACGCAGTATTTT CASGGHSSGTDTQYF
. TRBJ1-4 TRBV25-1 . TGTGCCAGCAGTCCGGGGGGCGAAAAACTGTTTTTT CASSPGGEKLFF
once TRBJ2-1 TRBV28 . TGTGCCAGCAGTTCGGTTCGTCCCCTAAATGAGCAGTTCTTC CASSSVRPLNEQFF
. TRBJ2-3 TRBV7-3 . TGTGCCAGCAGCTTATCGGGCACAGATACGCAGTATTTT CASSLSGTDTQYF
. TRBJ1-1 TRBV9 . TGTGCCAGCAGCGTAGATTTCGTGACTGAAGCTTTCTTT CASSVDFVTEAFF
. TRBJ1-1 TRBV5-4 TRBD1 TGTGCCAGCAGCCCTGGGACAGGGGAGGCTGAAGCTTTCTTT CASSPGTGEAEAFF
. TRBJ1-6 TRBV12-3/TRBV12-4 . TGTGCCAGCAGATTACAGAATAATTCACCCCTCCACTTT CASRLQNNSPLHF
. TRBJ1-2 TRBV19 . TGTGCCAGTAGTCGCCCCTCGACAGAAGGCTACACCTTC CASSRPSTEGYTF
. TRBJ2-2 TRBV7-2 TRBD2 TGTGCCAGCAGCTTAGCGGCGGGACTAGCGGGGGGTATCGGGGAGCTGTTTTTT CASSLAAGLAGGIGELFF
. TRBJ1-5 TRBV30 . TGTGCCTTAGATTGGGGGGTTGGTCAGCCCCAGCATTTT CALDWGVGQPQHF
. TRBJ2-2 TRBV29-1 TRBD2 TGCAGCGCTGTAGCGGGGGGGAACACCGGGGAGCTGTTTTTT CSAVAGGNTGELFF
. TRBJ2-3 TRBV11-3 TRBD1 TGTGCCAGCAGCCCGGGACAGAGCACAGATACGCAGTATTTT CASSPGQSTDTQYF
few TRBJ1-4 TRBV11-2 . TGTGCCAGTTCGGCGGGGGTCGGGACTAATGAAAAACTGTTTTTT CASSAGVGTNEKLFF
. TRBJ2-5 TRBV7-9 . TGTGCCAGCAGCTTAGCCTCTTTTCAGCGGCAGACCCAGTACTTC CASSLASFQRQTQYF
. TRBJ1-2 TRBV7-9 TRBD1 TGTGCCAGCAGCCCGGGGACAGAATCTAACTATGGCTACACCTTC CASSPGTESNYGYTF
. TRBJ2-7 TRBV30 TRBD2 TGTGCCTGTGAGCGGGGGCTATACGAGCAGTACTTC CACERGLYEQYF
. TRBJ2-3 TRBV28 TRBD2 TGTGCCAGCAGTTTGGCGGGGGGCCAGATCAGGCAGACGCAGTATTTT CASSLAGGQIRQTQYF
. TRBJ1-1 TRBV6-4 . TGTGCCAGCAGTGACAACAGGAACACTGAAGCTTTCTTT CASSDNRNTEAFF
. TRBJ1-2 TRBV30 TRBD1 TGTGCCTGGGACAGGGACCTCTATGGCTACACCTTC CAWDRDLYGYTF
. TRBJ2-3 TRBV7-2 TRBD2 TGTGCCAGCAGCTTCCGAGCGGGGGGGCACGCCGATACGCAGTATTTT CASSFRAGGHADTQYF
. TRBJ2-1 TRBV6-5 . TGTGCCAGCAGACTGGACAGCTACAATGAGCAGTTCTTC CASRLDSYNEQFF
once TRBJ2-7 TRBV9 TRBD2 TGTGCCAGCAGCGTATCGATGGGGGAGGGCTACGAGCAGTACTTC CASSVSMGEGYEQYF
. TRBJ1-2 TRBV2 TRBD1 TGTGCCAGCAGGGCCGGGACAGGGTTTAATCATGGCTACACCTTC CASRAGTGFNHGYTF
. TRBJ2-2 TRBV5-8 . TGTGCCAGCAGCTTCAGGAACACCGGGGAGCTGTTTTTT CASSFRNTGELFF
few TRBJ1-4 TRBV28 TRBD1 TGTGCCAGCAGTTTTTCAGGGGGCAAAACTAATGAAAAACTGTTTTTT CASSFSGGKTNEKLFF
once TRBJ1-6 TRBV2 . TGTGCCAGCAGTGAAGCAAGGGGTTTGACGAATTCACCCCTCCACTTT CASSEARGLTNSPLHF